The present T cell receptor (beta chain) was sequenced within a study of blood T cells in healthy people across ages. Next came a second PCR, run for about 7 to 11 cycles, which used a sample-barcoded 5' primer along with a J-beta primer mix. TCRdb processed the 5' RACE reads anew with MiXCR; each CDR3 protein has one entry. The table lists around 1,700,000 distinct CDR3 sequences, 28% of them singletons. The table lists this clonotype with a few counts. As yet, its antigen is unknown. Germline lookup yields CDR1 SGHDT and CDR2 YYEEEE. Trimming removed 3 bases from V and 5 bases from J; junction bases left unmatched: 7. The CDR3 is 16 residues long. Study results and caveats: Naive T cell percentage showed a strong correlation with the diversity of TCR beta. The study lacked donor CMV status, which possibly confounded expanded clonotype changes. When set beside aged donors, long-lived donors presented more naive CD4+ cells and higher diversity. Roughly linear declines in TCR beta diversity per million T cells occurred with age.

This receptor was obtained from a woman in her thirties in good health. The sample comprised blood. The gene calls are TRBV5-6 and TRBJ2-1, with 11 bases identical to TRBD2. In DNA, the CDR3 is TGTGCCAGCAGCTCCACCATAGCGGGGGGGGACAATGAGCAGTTCTTC. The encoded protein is CASSSTIAGGDNEQFF.